This is a list of T cell receptor beta chains from one sample in a study of blood T cell repertoires in COVID-19. This table comes from immunoSEQ multiplex PCR, and its TCRdb copy is limited to in-frame clones, with some not included. The table lists under 350,000 clones, around 90% of them singletons, with roughly 7% in the top ten. Source material: peripheral blood. Source of these receptors: a woman aged 25 to 39 with COVID-19, enrolled during active disease. Both conserved end residues are part of each CDR3. The D gene is left open where the match is weak. A row's size may be missing; if present it is once, few, many or a size class.

j_call clone_size v_call d_call cdr3_aa cdr3_nt
TRBJ1-6 few TRBV20-1 - CSASPYRAYNSPLHF TGCAGTGCTAGTCCATACAGGGCCTATAATTCACCCCTCCACTTT
TRBJ2-5 - TRBV28 - CASSLGTSSLQETQYF TGTGCCAGCAGTTTGGGAACTAGCAGCCTCCAAGAGACCCAGTACTTC
TRBJ2-5 - TRBV11-2 TRBD2 CASSSLGLGRETQYF TGTGCCAGCAGCTCGCTGGGACTAGGGAGAGAGACCCAGTACTTC
TRBJ1-2 - TRBV7-9 - CASSLTGMYGYTF TGTGCCAGCAGCTTAACAGGGATGTATGGCTACACCTTC
TRBJ1-1 - TRBV10-1 - CASSKQGNTEAFF TGCGCCAGCAGTAAACAGGGAAACACTGAAGCTTTCTTT
TRBJ1-1 once TRBV6-5 - CASIPQEADTEAFF TGTGCCAGCATTCCCCAGGAGGCGGACACTGAAGCTTTCTTT
TRBJ2-1 - TRBV3-1/TRBV3-2 TRBD2 CASSPSGRANEQFF TGTGCCAGCAGCCCGAGCGGGAGGGCCAATGAGCAGTTCTTC
TRBJ2-7 - TRBV5-1 - CASSGGLYEQYF TGCGCCAGCTCAGGGGGACTTTACGAGCAGTACTTC
TRBJ1-3 - TRBV7-9 - CASSLVPVVGNTIYF TGTGCCAGCAGCTTAGTTCCGGTTGTGGGAAACACCATATATTTT
TRBJ2-1 - TRBV5-1 TRBD2 CASSLGLANNEQFF TGCGCCAGCAGCTTGGGACTAGCGAACAATGAGCAGTTCTTC
TRBJ2-5 - TRBV7-3 TRBD2 CASSLFLAGAEETQYF TGTGCCAGCAGCTTATTCCTAGCGGGAGCGGAGGAGACCCAGTACTTC
TRBJ1-1 - TRBV7-3 - CASSSSMNTEAFF TGTGCCAGCAGCTCATCCATGAACACTGAAGCTTTCTTT
TRBJ2-7 - TRBV30 TRBD2 CAWSVAASGRYEQYF TGTGCCTGGAGTGTAGCGGCTAGCGGGAGGTACGAGCAGTACTTC
TRBJ1-1 - TRBV6-1 - CASSEGSSGHTEAFF TGTGCCAGCAGTGAAGGATCTTCAGGTCACACTGAAGCTTTCTTT
TRBJ2-1 - TRBV24-1 TRBD2 CATSEPSGSSYNEQFF TGTGCCACCAGTGAACCCAGCGGGAGCTCCTACAATGAGCAGTTCTTC
TRBJ1-2 - TRBV6-6 - CASSSGRGYGYTF TGTGCCAGCAGTTCTGGGAGGGGCTATGGCTACACCTTC
TRBJ2-7 once TRBV29-1 TRBD2 CSVREGPYEQYF TGCAGCGTTAGGGAGGGTCCCTACGAGCAGTACTTC
TRBJ1-2 - TRBV15 TRBD1 CATSRTRTGGLDGYTF TGTGCCACCAGCAGAACAAGGACAGGGGGATTGGATGGCTACACCTTC
TRBJ2-7 - TRBV10-2 TRBD2 CASSPLAGGYEQYF TGCGCCAGCAGTCCTCTAGCGGGGGGCTACGAGCAGTACTTC
TRBJ1-4 - TRBV27 TRBD1 CASSFGTGKEKLFF TGTGCCAGCAGTTTCGGGACAGGGAAAGAAAAACTGTTTTTT
TRBJ1-1 - TRBV28 TRBD1 CASRADRENTEAFF TGTGCCAGCAGGGCGGACAGGGAGAACACTGAAGCTTTCTTT
TRBJ1-6 - TRBV25-1 TRBD1 CASRTATGLNSPLHF TGTGCCAGCAGGACTGCGACAGGGTTGAATTCACCCCTCCACTTT
TRBJ1-4 - TRBV9 TRBD1 CASRRDRVDEKLFF TGTGCCAGCAGAAGGGACAGGGTCGATGAAAAACTGTTTTTT
TRBJ2-7 - TRBV5-1 TRBD1 CASSVGTGGREQYF TGCGCCAGCAGCGTCGGGACAGGGGGACGCGAGCAGTACTTC
TRBJ1-4 - TRBV18 - CASSRYRYPESTSVEKLFF TGTGCCAGCTCTCGCTACAGGTACCCCGAGTCAACGTCGGTTGAAAAACTGTTTTTT
TRBJ2-2 - TRBV5-1 - CATRTGGGNTGELFF TGCGCCACCCGAACAGGGGGGGGGAACACCGGGGAGCTGTTTTTT
TRBJ1-2 - TRBV28 - CASSSFRGYTF TGTGCCAGCAGCTCTTTCAGGGGCTACACCTTC
TRBJ2-3 - TRBV12-3/TRBV12-4 - CASSPRRDTQYF TGTGCCAGCAGCCCCCGGCGGGATACGCAGTATTTT
TRBJ2-1 once TRBV19 TRBD2 CASGGAAGGPHEQFF TGTGCCAGTGGAGGAGCAGCGGGAGGGCCTCATGAGCAGTTCTTC
TRBJ1-6 - TRBV7-9 - CASSFMGGVSSYNSPLHF TGTGCCAGCAGCTTTATGGGGGGGGTGAGCTCCTATAATTCACCCCTCCACTTT
TRBJ2-1 - TRBV9 - CASSARPSERQFF TGTGCCAGCAGCGCGAGGCCGTCGGAGCGGCAGTTCTTC
TRBJ2-1 - TRBV7-6 TRBD2 CASSLVASGSPYNEQFF TGTGCCAGCAGCTTAGTCGCTAGCGGGAGCCCCTACAATGAGCAGTTCTTC
TRBJ2-7 - TRBV25-1 - CASSESERGSSEQYF TGTGCCAGCAGTGAATCCGAGAGGGGGAGCAGCGAGCAGTACTTC
TRBJ2-1 once TRBV7-9 - CASSPYELSDEQFF TGTGCCAGCAGCCCGTACGAATTGTCGGATGAGCAGTTCTTC
TRBJ2-5 - TRBV24-1 - CATSFGRGETQYF TGTGCCACCAGCTTTGGGCGGGGAGAGACCCAGTACTTC
TRBJ1-6 once TRBV2 - CASSSLLAGESSPLHF TGTGCCAGCAGTTCGCTCCTTGCAGGGGAAAGTTCACCCCTCCACTTT
TRBJ2-3 - TRBV5-1 TRBD2 CASRGTSGRADTQYF TGCGCCAGCAGGGGGACTAGCGGGAGAGCAGATACGCAGTATTTT
TRBJ1-2 - TRBV4-1 - CASSLTGANYGYTF TGCGCCAGCAGCCTTACGGGAGCTAACTATGGCTACACCTTC
TRBJ2-5 - TRBV28 TRBD1 CASSWGTGGWVETQYF TGTGCCAGCAGTTGGGGGACAGGGGGCTGGGTGGAGACCCAGTACTTC
TRBJ2-5 - TRBV15 - CATTSPGLETQYF TGTGCCACCACCTCTCCCGGGTTAGAGACCCAGTACTTC
TRBJ2-7 - TRBV19 - CASSPGRGVYEQYF TGTGCCAGTAGTCCGGGCAGGGGGGTCTACGAGCAGTACTTC
TRBJ1-5 - TRBV24-1 TRBD1 CATSRQGLGQPQHF TGTGCCACCAGTCGACAGGGCCTCGGTCAGCCCCAGCATTTT
TRBJ2-7 - TRBV7-8 - CASSLVTSGAYEQYF TGTGCCAGCAGCTTAGTTACGAGCGGAGCCTACGAGCAGTACTTC
TRBJ1-4 - TRBV5-1 TRBD1 CASSLAGQGNEKLFF TGCGCCAGCAGCTTAGCAGGACAGGGTAATGAAAAACTGTTTTTT
TRBJ1-5 - TRBV5-1 - CASSIGQHSNQPQHF TGCGCCAGCAGCATCGGACAGCATAGCAATCAGCCCCAGCATTTT
TRBJ2-7 - TRBV27 - CISGLAEQYF TGTATAAGCGGCCTAGCAGAGCAGTACTTC
TRBJ1-1 - TRBV30 - CAWSVLVEAFF TGTGCCTGGAGTGTATTAGTAGAGGCTTTCTTT
TRBJ2-2 - TRBV28 TRBD1 CASSHNPYRGQNTGELFF TGTGCCAGCAGTCATAACCCTTACAGGGGGCAAAACACCGGGGAGCTGTTTTTT
TRBJ2-7 - TRBV11-2 - CASSPQGYEQYF TGTGCCAGCAGCCCACAGGGTTACGAGCAGTACTTC
TRBJ1-5 - TRBV5-8 - CASSLAGNSNQPQHF TGTGCCAGCAGCTTGGCGGGGAATAGCAATCAGCCCCAGCATTTT
TRBJ2-3 - TRBV5-1 - CASSLTGTDTQYF TGCGCCAGCAGCTTGACAGGCACAGATACGCAGTATTTT
TRBJ1-1 - TRBV5-4 TRBD1 CASSLAPTGRSAFF TGTGCCAGCAGCTTGGCACCGACAGGGCGGTCAGCTTTCTTT
TRBJ2-5 - TRBV6-5 TRBD1 CATTTGVETQYF TGTGCCACCACGACAGGGGTAGAGACCCAGTACTTC